Each of the 21 T cell receptor beta chains below was sequenced from the same sample in a study of control samples from healthy donors and cancer patients. Sequenced by immunoSEQ multiplex PCR; TCRdb stores in-frame clones only, minus some. Of fewer than 30,000 clones listed, roughly 85% were seen once; the top ten hold 6.5% to 8.5%. Sequenced material: PBMCs. Receptors originate from an older woman with head and neck cancer.

The table lists this clone with a few counts. The chain carries TRBV5-1 and TRBJ1-6; D is perhaps TRBD1 (5 bases). V lost 0 bases and J 7 bases, leaving 11 bases between the germline ends. Germline V CDR1 and CDR2: SGHRS, YFSETQ. The CDR3 has 15 amino acids. CDR3 DNA: TGCGCCAGCAGCTTGGCCGGGGAGGGGAATTCACCCCTCCACTTT. It translates to CASSLAGEGNSPLHF.

The CDR3 spells CASSFFSGEVDTQYF. The CDR3 DNA is TGTGCCAGCAGCTTTTTCTCAGGGGAGGTTGATACGCAGTATTTT. The chain links TRBV7-9 to TRBJ2-3; tentatively, D is TRBD1 or TRBD2 (6 bases each). Per germline, CDR1 SEHNR and CDR2 FQNEAQ (reference sequence). The CDR3 consists of 15 residues. V was pared by 3 bases and J by 6 bases, with 16 bases between.

The rearrangement joins TRBV10-2 to TRBJ2-4; 10 positions agree with TRBD2. The V and J ends lost 3 bases and 4 bases, in that order; junction bases with no gene match: 3. CDR1 is WSHSY and CDR2 is SAAADI in the germline V gene. The CDR3 has 15 amino acids. CDR3: CASSEPAGGKNIQYF. CDR3 nucleotide sequence: TGCGCCAGCAGTGAACCAGCGGGAGGGAAAAACATTCAGTACTTC.

This clone was seen once. The chain links TRBV6-2 or TRBV6-3 to TRBJ1-6; maybe TRBD1 (6 bases). CDR3 size: 15 residues. The V and J ends lost 5 bases and 7 bases respectively, with 15 bases between them. Germline V gene sequence: CDR1 MNHEY, CDR2 SVGEGT. The CDR3 region is CASSRGLSGNSPLHF. DNA for the CDR3: TGTGCCAGCAGTAGGGGGTTGAGTGGGAATTCACCCCTCCACTTT.

This chain connects TRBV5-5 to TRBJ2-1; the match to TRBD2 covers 14 bases. Germline lookup yields CDR1 SGHKS and CDR2 YYEKEE (reference sequence). J was trimmed by 7 bases and V by 3 bases; bases with no gene match: 3. This CDR3 region has 15 residues. CDR3 residues: CASSSRLAGGNEQFF. The CDR3 DNA reads as TGTGCCAGCAGCTCCCGACTAGCGGGGGGGAATGAGCAGTTCTTC.

The V call is TRBV14, the J call TRBJ2-4; a possible D gene is TRBD1 (5 bases). V lost 3 bases and J 5 bases, leaving 8 bases between the germline ends. Germline V gene sequence: CDR1 SGHDN, CDR2 FVKESK. This CDR3 is 13 amino acids long. CDR3 coding DNA: TGTGCCAGCAGCCAGGGGCTTCAAAACATTCAGTACTTC. Amino acids: CASSQGLQNIQYF.

V usage is TRBV7-9 and J usage is TRBJ1-3, with a weak D call TRBD1 (6 bases). The CDR3 covers 14 residues. V was shortened by 3 bases and J by 3 bases, with 9 bases between the two germline ends. Germline V gene sequence: CDR1 SEHNR, CDR2 FQNEAQ (reference sequence). The CDR3 coding sequence is TGTGCCAGCAGCTTCGGACAGAATGGAAACACCATATATTTT. This encodes CASSFGQNGNTIYF.

This chain connects TRBV20-1 to TRBJ1-2, with D possibly TRBD1 on 5 matching bases. CDR3 length: 11 amino acids. The V gene's germline CDR1 is DFQATT and CDR2 SNEGSKA (reference sequence). V was clipped by 4 bases and J by 5 bases, with 8 bases between them. The chain's CDR3 is CSATDRYGYTF. CDR3 nucleotide sequence: TGCAGTGCTACCGACAGATATGGCTACACCTTC.

The chain has TRBV5-1 and TRBJ2-1; 12 bases are a match to TRBD2. The CDR3 is made up of 17 amino acids. Germline V gene sequence: CDR1 SGHRS, CDR2 YFSETQ. Trimming at V came to 0 bases and at J to 9 bases, leaving 10 bases not matched to a gene. For the CDR3, the DNA is TGCGCCAGCAGCTTGGGGCCCCGACTAGCGGGAGTTTCTGAGCAGTTCTTC. Translated, it gives CASSLGPRLAGVSEQFF.

This clone occurred once. The chain combines TRBV7-3 with TRBJ2-1; the match to TRBD2 covers 11 bases. The ends lost 5 bases at V and 2 bases at J; junction bases unmatched: 5. This CDR3 has 16 residues. Germline V gives CDR1 SGHTA, CDR2 FQGTGA. The CDR3 loop reads CASSPGLAGTYNEQFF. DNA of the CDR3: TGTGCCAGCAGCCCCGGACTAGCGGGCACCTACAATGAGCAGTTCTTC.

This chain joins TRBV5-1 and TRBJ1-3, with TRBD1 matching over 9 bases. Germline CDR1 reads SGHRS; CDR2 reads YFSETQ. The CDR3 is 14 amino acids. Trimming removed 7 bases from V and 2 bases from J; junction bases left unmatched: 4. The CDR3 region has the DNA TGCGCCAGCTCCACAGGGGGCGCTGGAAACACCATATATTTT. Encoded protein: CASSTGGAGNTIYF. Variable domain in full (rest from reference TRBV5-1 and TRBJ1-3): KAGVTQTPRYLIKTRGQQVTLSCSPISGHRSVSWYQQTPGQGLQFLFEYFSETQRNKGNFPGRFSGRQFSNSRSEMNVSTLELGDSALYLCASSTGGAGNTIYFGEGSWLTVV.

The chain links TRBV2 to TRBJ1-6; maybe TRBD1 (6 bases). The V end lost 2 bases, the J end lost 9 bases, and 14 bases lay between the germline ends. This CDR3 is built from 15 residues. CDR1 and CDR2 (germline): SNHLY, FYNNEI. CDR3 nucleotides: TGTGCCAGCAGTGAAATGGGGGGCCGAGGTTCACCCCTCCACTTT. Its protein product is CASSEMGGRGSPLHF.

The chain combines TRBV23-1 with TRBJ2-4; 9 bases fit TRBD1. TRBV23-1 is flagged as an ORF with uncertain function. The CDR3 covers 14 residues. V shed 9 bases and J 4 bases; nucleotides not matched to a gene: 7. Here the CDR3 reads CARRQGVGKNIQYF. In DNA, the CDR3 is TGCGCCAGACGACAGGGGGTTGGAAAAAACATTCAGTACTTC.

The rearrangement joins TRBV5-5 to TRBJ1-1; a weak D match, TRBD1 (5 bases). The germline V gene encodes CDR1 SGHKS and CDR2 YYEKEE (reference sequence). V was clipped by 0 bases and J by 1 base, with 13 bases between them. The length of the CDR3 is 16 residues. DNA of the CDR3: TGTGCCAGCAGCTTGGTAAGCAGGGCGGGGAACACTGAAGCTTTCTTT. Its protein product is CASSLVSRAGNTEAFF.

The V gene is TRBV6-2 or TRBV6-3, the J gene TRBJ1-5, with D tentatively TRBD1 (6 bases). CDR1 and CDR2 (germline): MNHEY, SVGEGT. The CDR3 runs 16 residues. V gave up 6 bases and J gave up 2 bases, with 17 bases separating them. The CDR3 DNA follows: TGTGCCAGCAGCAAGACGGGGGGCGCGGGCAATCAGCCCCAGCATTTT. Amino acids: CASSKTGGAGNQPQHF.

A single count supports this clone. The chain combines TRBV24-1 with TRBJ2-1; no definite D call. The CDR3 is 12 amino acids. Germline CDR1 reads KGHDR; CDR2 reads SFDVKD. V gave up 5 bases and J gave up 8 bases, with 9 bases separating them. Written as DNA, the CDR3 is TGTGCCACCAGTGGCGAGATAGATGAGCAGTTCTTC. This codes for CATSGEIDEQFF.

The chain recombines TRBV5-6 with TRBJ1-1; 7 bases line up with TRBD1. Germline trimming cut 4 bases from V and 0 bases from J; bases unmatched to any gene: 3. Germline lookup yields CDR1 SGHDT and CDR2 YYEEEE. The CDR3 has 14 amino acids. The CDR3 loop is CASSLGTVNTEAFF. The DNA for the CDR3 is TGTGCCAGCAGCCTCGGGACAGTGAACACTGAAGCTTTCTTT.

Worth noting for this clone: Other DNA sequences in this specimen translate into the identical CDR3. The CDR3 spells CASSWTGPSYEQYF. The CDR3, as DNA: TGTGCCAGCAGCTGGACAGGACCCTCCTACGAGCAGTACTTC. V is TRBV5-6 and J is TRBJ2-7; 7 nucleotides match TRBD1. Trimming at V came to 3 bases and at J to 0 bases, leaving 3 bases not matched to a gene. This CDR3 region has 14 residues. The germline gives CDR1 SGHDT, CDR2 YYEEEE.

The genes are TRBV2 and TRBJ2-7; 7 nucleotides align to TRBD2. The V gene end was trimmed by 6 bases and the J gene end by 6 bases; junction bases not matched to a gene: 8. Germline assignment: CDR1 SNHLY and CDR2 FYNNEI. The CDR3 spans 13 residues. The chain's CDR3 is CASSGLAAFEQYF. CDR3 bases: TGTGCCAGCAGCGGGCTAGCGGCCTTCGAGCAGTACTTC.

This sequence joins TRBV29-1 and TRBJ1-5; no definite D call. The V end lost 2 bases, the J end lost 7 bases, and 12 bases lay between the germline ends. The CDR3 consists of 13 residues. The germline gives CDR1 SQVTM, CDR2 ANQGSEA. CDR3 DNA sequence: TGCAGCGTTGAAACCGGAGTCGGGCAGCCCCAGCATTTT. Translating gives CSVETGVGQPQHF.

The CDR3 sequence: CASSAQANTEAFF. CDR3 sequence (DNA): TGTGCCAGCAGTGCACAGGCGAACACTGAAGCTTTCTTT. The chain carries TRBV6-1 and TRBJ1-1; tentatively, D is TRBD1 (5 bases). With 4 bases removed from V and 1 base from J, the gap between germline ends came to 7 bases. The CDR3 is made up of 13 amino acids. From germline, CDR1 is MNHNS and CDR2 SASEGT.